Reported below is one T cell receptor beta chain. Its antigen is not yet known. No per-base quality is available; no much larger clone lies one base away. Germline trimming: 0 bases from V, 7 bases from J; junction bases outside gene matches: 10. Based on the germline V gene, the CDR1 and CDR2 sequences are SGHRS and YFSETQ. The CDR3 spans 17 residues, from the cysteine through the phenylalanine. Only CDR3 DNA is held: 51 bases, read in frame from base 1. These data originate in a study of blood T cell repertoires in COVID-19 (dated by TCRdb to about 2020). Context from the whole study: The collaborator samples originated in the United States, Italy and Spain and spanned the acute and convalescent phases of COVID-19. Deeply sampled blood TCRbeta repertoires from subjects exposed to, actively infected with, or recovered from COVID-19 were included in the dataset. Samples came from the ongoing ImmuneRACE study (first 160 participants) plus 1,254 subjects from 6 global collaborators. Where HLA class I and class II types were available, the types were taken from metadata supplied by the sample provider, not from assay-based typing. The repertoires were released in a freely available public database meant as a resource for research on the immune response to SARS-CoV-2. The material from the prospective study consisted of cDNA or gDNA derived from T cells, B-cell-depleted T cells, or PBMCs. Nearly every sample came with metadata listing a de-identified subject ID, COVID-19 status, age in years and sex.

Participants in the prospective study were enrolled through a virtual design, were aged roughly 18 to 90 years, and lived in 24 United States geographic areas. In the prospective study, participants were assigned to cohorts based on the clinical history participants reported in a screening survey and a study questionnaire. In the prospective study, mobile phlebotomists collected whole blood, serum and a nasopharyngeal or oropharyngeal swab from each participant. Over a roughly 2-month period, participants in the prospective study had the option of providing additional blood draws and questionnaires. Prospective study blood samples were shipped either frozen or at room temperature before DNA extraction. TCRbeta CDR3 regions were amplified from genomic DNA by means of the immunoSEQ Assay, a bias-controlled multiplex PCR. The original pipeline was this. Nucleated cell counts per sample were estimated from amplification of reference gene primers within the assay. Sequence reads were collapsed and filtered to measure the absolute abundance of every unique TCRbeta CDR3 rearrangement. Productive Simpson clonality was computed per sample as the square root of Simpson's diversity index over productive rearrangements. Entries here come from immuneACCESS through TCRdb and include only in-frame sequences with V and J called. Some clones fail to appear in such tables; in the studies checked, an unresolved V gene covers under half of the shortfall, and the cause of the remainder is unknown. V and J calls and clone size are copied from that table; D and trimming were computed from the DNA. Here the sample has 270,000 or so clones; roughly 90% occur a single time. The ten largest clones represent under 3% of the sample.

General study outcomes and caveats: The amount of clinical and demographic metadata varied by source and participant and was provided uncurated.

The sample comprised PBMCs or T cells enriched from blood (not recorded which). The sequence derives from a woman aged 40-49 years with acute COVID-19. The chain links TRBV5-1 with TRBJ1-4, with 9 central nucleotides matching TRBD1. The DNA sequence follows: TGCGCCAGCAGCTTGGTGGGGACAGGGATGGCCGGTGAAAAACTGTTTTTT. It encodes CASSLVGTGMAGEKLFF. This CDR3, with the reference TRBV5-1 and TRBJ1-4 proteins standing in past its ends, gives the full variable domain KAGVTQTPRYLIKTRGQQVTLSCSPISGHRSVSWYQQTPGQGLQFLFEYFSETQRNKGNFPGRFSGRQFSNSRSEMNVSTLELGDSALYLCASSLVGTGMAGEKLFFGSGTQLSVL.